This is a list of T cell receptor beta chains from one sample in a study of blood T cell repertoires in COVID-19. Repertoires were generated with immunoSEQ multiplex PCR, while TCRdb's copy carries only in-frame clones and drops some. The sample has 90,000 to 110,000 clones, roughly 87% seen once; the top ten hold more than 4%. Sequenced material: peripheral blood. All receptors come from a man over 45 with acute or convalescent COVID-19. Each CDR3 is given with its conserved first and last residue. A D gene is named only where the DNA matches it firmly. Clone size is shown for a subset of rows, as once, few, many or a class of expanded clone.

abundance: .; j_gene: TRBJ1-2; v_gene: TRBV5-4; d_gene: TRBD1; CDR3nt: TGTGCCAGCAGCTTGGAGGGGGCGGGTGGCTACACCTTC; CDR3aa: CASSLEGAGGYTF
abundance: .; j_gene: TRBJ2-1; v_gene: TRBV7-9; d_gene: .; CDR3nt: TGTGCCAGCACCGAACCAGGGGCCCATGAGCAGTTCTTC; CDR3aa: CASTEPGAHEQFF
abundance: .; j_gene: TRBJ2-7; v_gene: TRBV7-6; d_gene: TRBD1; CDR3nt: TGTGCCAGCAGCTTAGGGACAGGGTACGAGCAGTACTTC; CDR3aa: CASSLGTGYEQYF
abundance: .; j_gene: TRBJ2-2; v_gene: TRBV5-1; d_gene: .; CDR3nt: TGCGCCAGCAGCTTTAGGGGCGAGCTCTCCGGGGAGCTGTTTTTT; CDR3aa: CASSFRGELSGELFF
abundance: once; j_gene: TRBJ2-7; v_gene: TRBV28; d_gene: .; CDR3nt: TGTGCCAGCAGGCAAACAGGGGGGGGGAACGAGCAGTACTTC; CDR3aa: CASRQTGGGNEQYF
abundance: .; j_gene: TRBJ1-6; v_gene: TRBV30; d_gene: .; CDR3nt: TGTGCCTGGAGTGTGGGGGGGACTAATTCACCCCTCCACTTT; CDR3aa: CAWSVGGTNSPLHF
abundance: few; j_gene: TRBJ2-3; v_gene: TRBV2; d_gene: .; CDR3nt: TGTGCCAGCAGTGATGGGGAGGATTTCACAGATACGCAGTATTTT; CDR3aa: CASSDGEDFTDTQYF
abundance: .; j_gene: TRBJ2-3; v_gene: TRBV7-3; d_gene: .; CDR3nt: TGTGCCAGCAGCCCTATGGGAGCAGATACGCAGTATTTT; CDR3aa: CASSPMGADTQYF
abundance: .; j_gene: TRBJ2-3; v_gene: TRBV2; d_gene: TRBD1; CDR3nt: TGTGCCAGCAGCGGACAGGGGGCTCTGGATACGCAGTATTTT; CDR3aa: CASSGQGALDTQYF
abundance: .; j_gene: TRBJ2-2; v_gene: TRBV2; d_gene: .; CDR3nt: TGTGCCAGCATGGCAGGGAACACCGGGGAGCTGTTTTTT; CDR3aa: CASMAGNTGELFF
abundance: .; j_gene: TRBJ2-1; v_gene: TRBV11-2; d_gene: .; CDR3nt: TGTGCCAGCAGCTTAGTTCTTACGGGTAAACGCTACAATGAGCAGTTCTTC; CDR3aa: CASSLVLTGKRYNEQFF
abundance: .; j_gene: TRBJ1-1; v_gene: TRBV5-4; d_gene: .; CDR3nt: TGTGCCAGCAGCTTGGATTTTCCAAACACTGAAGCTTTCTTT; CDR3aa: CASSLDFPNTEAFF
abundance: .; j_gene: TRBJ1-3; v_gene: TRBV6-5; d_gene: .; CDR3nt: TGTGCCAGCAGTTACGTCGGGGGGGGAACTGGAAACACCATATATTTT; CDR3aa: CASSYVGGGTGNTIYF
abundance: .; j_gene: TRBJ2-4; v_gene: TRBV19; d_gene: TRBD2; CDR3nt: TGTGCCAGTACATTAGCGGGCTATGCCCCAGCCAAAAACATTCAGTACTTC; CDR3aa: CASTLAGYAPAKNIQYF
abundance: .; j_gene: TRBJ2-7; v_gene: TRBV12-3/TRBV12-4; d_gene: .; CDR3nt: TGTGCCAGCAGTTGGAGGGGAAACGAGCAGTACTTC; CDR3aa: CASSWRGNEQYF
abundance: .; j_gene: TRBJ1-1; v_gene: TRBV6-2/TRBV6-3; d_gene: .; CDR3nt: TGTGCCAGCACCCCCAATCGGGGTGAAGCTTTCTTT; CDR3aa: CASTPNRGEAFF
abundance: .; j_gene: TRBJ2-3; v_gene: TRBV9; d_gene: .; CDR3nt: TGTGCCAGCAGCCAGTGGGGGGGCGGCGATACGCAGTATTTT; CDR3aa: CASSQWGGGDTQYF
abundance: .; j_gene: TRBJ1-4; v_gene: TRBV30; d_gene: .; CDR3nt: TGTGCCTGGGTCGACAGAGGAGTAAATGAAAAACTGTTTTTT; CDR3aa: CAWVDRGVNEKLFF
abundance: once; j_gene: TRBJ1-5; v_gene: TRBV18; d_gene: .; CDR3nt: TGTGCCAGCTCACCAGCGCGCAATCAGCCCCAGCATTTT; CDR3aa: CASSPARNQPQHF
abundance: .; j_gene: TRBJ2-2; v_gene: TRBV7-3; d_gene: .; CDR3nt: TGTGCCAGCAGCTTTAGGGGCGGACGTCAACTAAACACCGGGGAGCTGTTTTTT; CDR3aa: CASSFRGGRQLNTGELFF
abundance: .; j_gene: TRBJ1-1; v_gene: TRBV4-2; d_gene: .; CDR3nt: TGTGCCAGCAGCCAAGAAATGGGGCAAGACACTGAAGCTTTCTTT; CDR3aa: CASSQEMGQDTEAFF
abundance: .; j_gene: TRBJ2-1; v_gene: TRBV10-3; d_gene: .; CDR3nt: TGTGCCATCAGTGAGTCTGATCAGGGGACCTACAATGAGCAGTTCTTC; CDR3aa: CAISESDQGTYNEQFF
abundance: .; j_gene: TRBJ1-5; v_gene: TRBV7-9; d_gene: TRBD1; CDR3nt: TGTGCCAGCAGCTCCACCCAGGGGGGTGGGGCTACTCAGCCCCAGCATTTT; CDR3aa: CASSSTQGGGATQPQHF
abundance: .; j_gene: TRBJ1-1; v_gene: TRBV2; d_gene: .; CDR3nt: TGTGCCAGCAGTGAACAGGATCAGGGAATAACTGAAGCTTTCTTT; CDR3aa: CASSEQDQGITEAFF
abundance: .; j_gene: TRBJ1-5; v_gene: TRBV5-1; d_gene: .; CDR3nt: TGCGCCAGCAGCTTGAATCGGGGTCAGCCCCAGCATTTT; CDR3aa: CASSLNRGQPQHF
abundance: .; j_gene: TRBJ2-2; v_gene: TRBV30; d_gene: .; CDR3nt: TGTGCCTGGAGTGTACGGGGGGAGCTGTTTTTT; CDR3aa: CAWSVRGELFF
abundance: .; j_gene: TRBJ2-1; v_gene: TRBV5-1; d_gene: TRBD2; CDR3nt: TGCGCCAGCAGCTTTCGGACTAGCGGGCCCTCCAATGAGCAGTTCTTC; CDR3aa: CASSFRTSGPSNEQFF
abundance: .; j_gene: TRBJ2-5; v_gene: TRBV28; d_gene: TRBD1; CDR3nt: TGTGCCAGCAGTTTAGAGGGGGCGATATGGCAAGAGACCCAGTACTTC; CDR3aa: CASSLEGAIWQETQYF
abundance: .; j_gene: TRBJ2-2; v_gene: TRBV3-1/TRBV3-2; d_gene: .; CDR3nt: TGTGCCAGCAGCCAAGAAACGAGAACCGGGGAGCTGTTTTTT; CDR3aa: CASSQETRTGELFF
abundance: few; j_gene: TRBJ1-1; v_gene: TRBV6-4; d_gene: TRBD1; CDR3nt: TGTGCCAGCAGTGACTTTAAATCCGGGACAGTGAATGCAGCTTTCTTT; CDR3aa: CASSDFKSGTVNAAFF
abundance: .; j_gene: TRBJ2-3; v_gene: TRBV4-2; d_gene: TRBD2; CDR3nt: TGTGCCAGCAGCCAAGATTGGGCGGGAGGTTTTGATACGCAGTATTTT; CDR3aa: CASSQDWAGGFDTQYF
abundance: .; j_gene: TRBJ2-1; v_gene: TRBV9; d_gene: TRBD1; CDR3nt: TGTGCCAGCAGCTCGACAGGGGGTGGGTACAATGAGCAGTTCTTC; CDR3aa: CASSSTGGGYNEQFF
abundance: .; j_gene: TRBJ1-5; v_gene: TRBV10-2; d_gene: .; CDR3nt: TGCGCCAGCAGTGACCAGGGTGGGAATCAGCCCCAGCATTTT; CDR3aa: CASSDQGGNQPQHF